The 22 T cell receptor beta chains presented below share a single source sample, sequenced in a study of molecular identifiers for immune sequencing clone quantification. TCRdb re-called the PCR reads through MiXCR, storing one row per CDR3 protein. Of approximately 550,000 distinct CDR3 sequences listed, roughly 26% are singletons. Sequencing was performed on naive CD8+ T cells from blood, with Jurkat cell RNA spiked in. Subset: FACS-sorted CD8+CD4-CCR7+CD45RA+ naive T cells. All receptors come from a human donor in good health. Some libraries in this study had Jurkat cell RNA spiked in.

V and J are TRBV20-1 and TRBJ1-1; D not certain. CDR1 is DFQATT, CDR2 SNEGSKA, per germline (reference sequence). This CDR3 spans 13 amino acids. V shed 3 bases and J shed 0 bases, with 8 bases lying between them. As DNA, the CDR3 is TGCAGTGCTAGTGAGATTATGAACACTGAAGCTTTCTTT. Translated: CSASEIMNTEAFF.

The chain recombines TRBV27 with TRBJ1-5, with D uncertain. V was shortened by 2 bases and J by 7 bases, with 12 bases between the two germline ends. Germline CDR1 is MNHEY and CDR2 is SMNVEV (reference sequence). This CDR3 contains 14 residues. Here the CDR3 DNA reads TGTGCCAGCAGTTTAACCAGGTTTGAGCAGCCCCAGCATTTT. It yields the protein CASSLTRFEQPQHF.

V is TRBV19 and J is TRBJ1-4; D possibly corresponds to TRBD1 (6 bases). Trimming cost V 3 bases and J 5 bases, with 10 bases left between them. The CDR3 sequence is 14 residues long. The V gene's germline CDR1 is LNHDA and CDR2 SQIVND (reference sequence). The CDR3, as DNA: TGTGCCAGTAGTATCGGACAGTTCAATGAAAAACTGTTTTTT. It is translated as CASSIGQFNEKLFF. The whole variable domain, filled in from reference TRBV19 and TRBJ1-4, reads DGGITQSPKYLFRKEGQNVTLSCEQNLNHDAMYWYRQDPGQGLRLIYYSQIVNDFQKGDIAEGYSVSREKKESFPLTVTSAQKNPTAFYLCASSIGQFNEKLFFGSGTQLSVL.

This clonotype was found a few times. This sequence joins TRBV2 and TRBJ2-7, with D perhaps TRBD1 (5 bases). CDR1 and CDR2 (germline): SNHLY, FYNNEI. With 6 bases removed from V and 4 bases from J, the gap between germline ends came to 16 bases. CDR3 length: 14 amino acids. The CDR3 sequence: CASSVLLTEYEQYF. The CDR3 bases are TGTGCCAGCAGCGTGTTATTGACAGAGTACGAGCAGTACTTC.

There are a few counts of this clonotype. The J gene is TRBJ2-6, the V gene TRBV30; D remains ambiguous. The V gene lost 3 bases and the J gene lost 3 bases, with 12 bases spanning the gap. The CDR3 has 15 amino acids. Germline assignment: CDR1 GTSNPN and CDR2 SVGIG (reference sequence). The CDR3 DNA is TGTGCCTGGAGACGACGACAAGGTGGGGCCAACGTCCTGACTTTC. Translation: CAWRRRQGGANVLTF.

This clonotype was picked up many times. CDR3 sequence reads: CSVEAGTAWGGVDTQYF. DNA of the CDR3: TGCAGCGTTGAAGCCGGTACCGCTTGGGGGGGCGTTGATACGCAGTATTTT. V usage is TRBV29-1 and J usage is TRBJ2-3, with D perhaps matching TRBD2 (7 bases). V was shortened by 1 base and J by 6 bases, with 23 bases between the two germline ends. The germline V gene has CDR1 SQVTM and CDR2 ANQGSEA. The CDR3 has 17 residues.

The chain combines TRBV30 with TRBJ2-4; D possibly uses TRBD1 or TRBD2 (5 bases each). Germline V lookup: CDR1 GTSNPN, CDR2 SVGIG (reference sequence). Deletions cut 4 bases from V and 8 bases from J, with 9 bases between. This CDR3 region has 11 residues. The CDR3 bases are TGTGCCTGGACAGGGAGTGACATTCAGTACTTC. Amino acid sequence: CAWTGSDIQYF.

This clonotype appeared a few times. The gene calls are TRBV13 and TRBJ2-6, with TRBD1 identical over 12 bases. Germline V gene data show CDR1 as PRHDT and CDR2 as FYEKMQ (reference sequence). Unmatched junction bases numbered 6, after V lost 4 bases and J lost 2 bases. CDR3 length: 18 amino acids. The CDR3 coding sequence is TGTGCCAGCAGCTCGAGGGACAGGGGGCGGCCTGGGGCCAACGTCCTGACTTTC. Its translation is CASSSRDRGRPGANVLTF.

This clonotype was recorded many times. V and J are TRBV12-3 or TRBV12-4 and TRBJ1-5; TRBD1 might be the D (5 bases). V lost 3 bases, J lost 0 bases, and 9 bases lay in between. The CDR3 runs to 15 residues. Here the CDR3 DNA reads TGTGCCAGCAGTTTCCGGGGGTATAGCAATCAGCCCCAGCATTTT. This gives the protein CASSFRGYSNQPQHF.

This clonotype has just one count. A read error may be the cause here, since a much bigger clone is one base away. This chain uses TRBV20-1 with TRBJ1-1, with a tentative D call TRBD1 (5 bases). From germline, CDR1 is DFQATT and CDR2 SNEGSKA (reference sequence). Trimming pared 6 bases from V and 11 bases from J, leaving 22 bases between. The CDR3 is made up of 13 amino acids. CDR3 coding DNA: TGCAGTGCCATCGCGGCCGGGGCCCCTGGGGCTTTCTTT. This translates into CSAIAAGAPGAFF.

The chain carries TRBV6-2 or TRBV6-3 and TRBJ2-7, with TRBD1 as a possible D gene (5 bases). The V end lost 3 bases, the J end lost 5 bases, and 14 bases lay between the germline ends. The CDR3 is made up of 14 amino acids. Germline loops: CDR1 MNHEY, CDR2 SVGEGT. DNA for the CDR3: TGTGCCAGCAGTTATGACAGAGGCAACCACGAGCAGTACTTC. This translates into CASSYDRGNHEQYF.

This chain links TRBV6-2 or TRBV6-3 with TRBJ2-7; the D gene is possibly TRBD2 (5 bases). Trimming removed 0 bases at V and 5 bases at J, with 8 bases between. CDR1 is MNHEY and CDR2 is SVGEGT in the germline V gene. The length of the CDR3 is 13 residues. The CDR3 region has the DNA TGTGCCAGCAGTTACTCGAGGGTCCACGAGCAGTACTTC. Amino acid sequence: CASSYSRVHEQYF.

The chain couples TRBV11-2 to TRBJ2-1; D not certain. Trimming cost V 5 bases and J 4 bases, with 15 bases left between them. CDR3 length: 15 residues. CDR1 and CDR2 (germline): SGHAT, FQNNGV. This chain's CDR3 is CASSPGRSIYNEQFF. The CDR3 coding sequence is TGTGCCAGCAGCCCCGGAAGGAGTATATACAATGAGCAGTTCTTC.

The CDR3 protein is CSARDSPGVLDSPLHF. The CDR3, as DNA: TGCAGTGCTAGAGATAGTCCGGGTGTATTGGATTCACCCCTCCACTTT. This chain joins TRBV20-1 and TRBJ1-6; D not resolved. The CDR3 totals 16 residues. The V end lost 0 bases, the J end lost 8 bases, and 17 bases lay between the germline ends. Germline V CDR1 and CDR2: DFQATT, SNEGSKA (reference sequence).

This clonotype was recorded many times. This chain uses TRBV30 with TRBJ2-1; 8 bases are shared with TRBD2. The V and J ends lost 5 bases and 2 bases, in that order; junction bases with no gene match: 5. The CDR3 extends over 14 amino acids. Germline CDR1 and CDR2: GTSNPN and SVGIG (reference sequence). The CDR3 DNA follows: TGTGCCTGGGTCCGGACTAGCCCCTACAATGAGCAGTTCTTC. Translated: CAWVRTSPYNEQFF.

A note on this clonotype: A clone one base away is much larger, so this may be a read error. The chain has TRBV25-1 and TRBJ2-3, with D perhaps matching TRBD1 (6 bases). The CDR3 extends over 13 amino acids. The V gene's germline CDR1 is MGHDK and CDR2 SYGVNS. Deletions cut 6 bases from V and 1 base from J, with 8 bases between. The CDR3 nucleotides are TGTGCCAGCAGCCGGACAGGCACAGATACGCAGTATTTT. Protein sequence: CASSRTGTDTQYF.

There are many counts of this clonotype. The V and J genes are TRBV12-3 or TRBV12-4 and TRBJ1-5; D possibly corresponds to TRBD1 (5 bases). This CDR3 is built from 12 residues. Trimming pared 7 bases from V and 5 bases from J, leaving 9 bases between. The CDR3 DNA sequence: TGTGCCAGCACCCAGGGTTATCAGCCCCAGCATTTT. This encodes CASTQGYQPQHF.

CDR3 coding DNA: TGCGCCAGCAGCCAAGGGGACGCTAGCACAGATACGCAGTATTTT. It codes for CASSQGDASTDTQYF. The chain is built from TRBV4-3 and TRBJ2-3; D possibly uses TRBD1 or TRBD2 (5 bases each). Trimming left V 1 base short and J 0 bases short, with 8 bases between. The CDR3 sequence is 15 residues long. CDR1 LGHNA and CDR2 YSLEER come from the germline V gene.

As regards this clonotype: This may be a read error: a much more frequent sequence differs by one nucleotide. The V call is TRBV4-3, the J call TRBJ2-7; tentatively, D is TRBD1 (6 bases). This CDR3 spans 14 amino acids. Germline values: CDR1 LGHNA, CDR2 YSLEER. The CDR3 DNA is TGCGCCAGCGGCCAAGGTTACGAGGGGGACGAGCAGTACTTC. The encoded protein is CASGQGYEGDEQYF.

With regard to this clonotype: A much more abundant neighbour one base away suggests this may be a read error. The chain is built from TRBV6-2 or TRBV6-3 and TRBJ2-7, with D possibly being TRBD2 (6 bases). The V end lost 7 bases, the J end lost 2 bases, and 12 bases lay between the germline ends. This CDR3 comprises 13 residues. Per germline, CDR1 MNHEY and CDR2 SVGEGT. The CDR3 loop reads CASNPGLTYEQYF. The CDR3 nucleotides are TGTGCCAGCAACCCGGGACTTACCTACGAGCAGTACTTC.

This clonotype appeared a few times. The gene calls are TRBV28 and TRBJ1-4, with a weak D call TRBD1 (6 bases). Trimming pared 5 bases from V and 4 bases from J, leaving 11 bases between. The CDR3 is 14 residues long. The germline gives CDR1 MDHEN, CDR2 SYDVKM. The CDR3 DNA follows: TGTGCCAGCAGTCTACAGGGATTTAATGAAAAACTGTTTTTT. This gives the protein CASSLQGFNEKLFF.

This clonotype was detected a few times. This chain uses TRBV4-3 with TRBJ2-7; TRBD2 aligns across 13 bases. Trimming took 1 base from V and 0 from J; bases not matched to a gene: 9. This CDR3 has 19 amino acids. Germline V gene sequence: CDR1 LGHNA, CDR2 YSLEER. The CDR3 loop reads CASSQGRTSGGPFSYEQYF. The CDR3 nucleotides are TGCGCCAGCAGCCAAGGCAGGACTAGCGGGGGACCCTTCTCCTACGAGCAGTACTTC.